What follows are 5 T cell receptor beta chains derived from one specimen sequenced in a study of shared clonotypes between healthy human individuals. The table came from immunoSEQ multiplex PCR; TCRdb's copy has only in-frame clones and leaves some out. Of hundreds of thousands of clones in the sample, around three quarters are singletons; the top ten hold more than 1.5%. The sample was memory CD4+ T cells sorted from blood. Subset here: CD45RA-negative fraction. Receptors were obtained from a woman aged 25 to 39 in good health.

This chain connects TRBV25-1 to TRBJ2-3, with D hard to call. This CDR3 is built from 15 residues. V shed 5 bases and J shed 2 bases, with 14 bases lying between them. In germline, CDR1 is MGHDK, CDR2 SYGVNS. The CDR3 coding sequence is TGTGCCAGCAGTTCGGCGTATACTATCACAGATACGCAGTATTTT. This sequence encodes CASSSAYTITDTQYF. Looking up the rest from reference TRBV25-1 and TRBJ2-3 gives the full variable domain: EADIYQTPRYLVIGTGKKITLECSQTMGHDKMYWYQQDPGMELHLIHYSYGVNSTEKGDLSSESTVSRIRTEHFPLTLESARPSHTSQYLCASSSAYTITDTQYFGPGTRLTVL.

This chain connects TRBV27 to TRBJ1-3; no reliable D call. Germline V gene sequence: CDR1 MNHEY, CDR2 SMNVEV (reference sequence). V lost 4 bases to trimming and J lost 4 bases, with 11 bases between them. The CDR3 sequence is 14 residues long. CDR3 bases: TGTGCCAGCAGTTCATTTCGGGCCGGAAACACCATATATTTT. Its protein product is CASSSFRAGNTIYF.

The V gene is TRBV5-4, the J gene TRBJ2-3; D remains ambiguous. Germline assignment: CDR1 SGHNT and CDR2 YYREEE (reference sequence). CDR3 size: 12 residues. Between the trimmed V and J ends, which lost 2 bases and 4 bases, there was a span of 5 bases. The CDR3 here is CASSFPPDTQYF. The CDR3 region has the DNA TGTGCCAGCAGCTTTCCTCCAGATACGCAGTATTTT.

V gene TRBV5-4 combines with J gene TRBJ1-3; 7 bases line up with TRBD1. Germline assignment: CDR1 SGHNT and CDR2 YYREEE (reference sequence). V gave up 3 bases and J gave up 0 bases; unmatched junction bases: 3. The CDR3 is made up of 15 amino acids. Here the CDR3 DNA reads TGTGCCAGCAGCTCGGGGACAGTCTCTGGAAACACCATATATTTT. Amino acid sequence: CASSSGTVSGNTIYF.

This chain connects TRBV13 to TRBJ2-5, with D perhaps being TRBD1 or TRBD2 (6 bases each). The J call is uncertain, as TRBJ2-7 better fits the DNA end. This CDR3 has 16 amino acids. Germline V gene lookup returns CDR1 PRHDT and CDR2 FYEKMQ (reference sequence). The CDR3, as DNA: TGTGCCAGCAGTTCCGGTGTCCCCCTTGGGGGGCGCGAGCAGTACTTC. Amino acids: CASSSGVPLGGREQYF.